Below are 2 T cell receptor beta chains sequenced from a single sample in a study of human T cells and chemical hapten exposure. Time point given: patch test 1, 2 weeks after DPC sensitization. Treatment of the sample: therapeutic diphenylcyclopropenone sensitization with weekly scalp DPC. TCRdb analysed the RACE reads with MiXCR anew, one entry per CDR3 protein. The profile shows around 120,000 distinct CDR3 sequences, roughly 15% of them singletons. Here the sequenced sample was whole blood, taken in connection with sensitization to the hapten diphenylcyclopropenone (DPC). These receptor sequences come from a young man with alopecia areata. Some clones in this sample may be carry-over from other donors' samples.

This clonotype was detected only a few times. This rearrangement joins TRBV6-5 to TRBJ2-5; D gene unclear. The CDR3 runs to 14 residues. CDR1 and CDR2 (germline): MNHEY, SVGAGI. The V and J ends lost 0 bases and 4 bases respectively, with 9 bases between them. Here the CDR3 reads CASSYSTAGETQYF. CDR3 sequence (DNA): TGTGCCAGCAGTTACTCGACGGCCGGAGAGACCCAGTACTTC.

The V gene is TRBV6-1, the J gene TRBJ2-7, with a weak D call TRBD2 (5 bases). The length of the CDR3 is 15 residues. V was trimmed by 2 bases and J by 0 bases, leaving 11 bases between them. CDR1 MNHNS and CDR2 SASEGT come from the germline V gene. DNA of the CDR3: TGTGCCAGCAGTGAACAGTGGGAGAGCTCCTACGAGCAGTACTTC. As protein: CASSEQWESSYEQYF.